Listed here is a single TCR beta chain. The CDR3 runs 14 residues. CDR1 and CDR2 (germline): SGHAT, FQDESV (reference sequence). The V end was cut by 0 bases, the J end by 4 bases, with 9 bases between. These data are taken from a study of control samples from healthy donors and cancer patients. Method: immunoSEQ multiplex PCR; TCRdb's copy keeps in-frame clones and lacks some. The repertoire includes 65,000 to 75,000 clones, more than 75% of them detected once, and 4% sits in the top ten. The chain couples TRBV11-1 to TRBJ1-2; D might be TRBD1 (6 bases). Sequencing input: blood. This receptor was obtained from a woman aged 45-59 years in good health. The CDR3 sequence: CASSLAQDSYGYTF. In nucleotides, the CDR3 is TGTGCCAGCAGCTTAGCGCAGGACAGCTATGGCTACACCTTC.